The clone carrying this TCR beta chain was observed a single time. The data derive from a study of high-grade serous ovarian cancer treatment subgroups. Study as a whole: Mean per sample: approximately 14,000 reads, some 7,500 unique TCR beta rearrangements.

The tumor samples were collected prior to definitive surgery or chemotherapy. The protocol was immunoSEQ multiplex PCR, while the TCRdb copy is restricted to in-frame clones and leaves out a portion. This table holds approximately 4,200 clones, about 81% found once. This receptor was identified in a human donor with high-grade serous ovarian cancer. Sequences were obtained from tumor tissue.

CDR3 residues: CAWNQGMADTQYF. The CDR3 DNA reads as TGTGCCTGGAATCAGGGGATGGCAGATACGCAGTATTTT. This chain joins TRBV30 and TRBJ2-3; TRBD1 is a possible D gene (6 bases). V lost 4 bases and J lost 4, with 12 bases in between. From germline, CDR1 is GTSNPN and CDR2 SVGIG (reference sequence). The CDR3 sequence is 13 residues long.